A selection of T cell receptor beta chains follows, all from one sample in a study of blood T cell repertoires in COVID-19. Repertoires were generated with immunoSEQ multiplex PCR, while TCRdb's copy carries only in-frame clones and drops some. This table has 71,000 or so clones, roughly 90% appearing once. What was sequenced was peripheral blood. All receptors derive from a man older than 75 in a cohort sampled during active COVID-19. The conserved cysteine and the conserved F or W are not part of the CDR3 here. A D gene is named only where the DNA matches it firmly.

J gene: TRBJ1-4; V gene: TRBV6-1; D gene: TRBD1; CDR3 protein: ASSVTGTGGRANEKLF
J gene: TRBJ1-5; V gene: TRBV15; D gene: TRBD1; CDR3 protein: ATSRVGQGASQPQH
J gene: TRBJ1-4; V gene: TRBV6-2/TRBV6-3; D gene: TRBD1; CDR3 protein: ASTPTGWSEKLF
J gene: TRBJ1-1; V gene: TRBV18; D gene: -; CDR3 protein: ASSPRQSSTEAF
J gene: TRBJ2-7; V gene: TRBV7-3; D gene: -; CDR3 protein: ASSLTWGVEQY
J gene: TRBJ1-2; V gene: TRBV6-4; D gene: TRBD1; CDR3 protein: ASSATDRGLSYT
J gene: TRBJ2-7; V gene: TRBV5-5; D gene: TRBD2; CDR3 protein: ASSYSGGARNEQY
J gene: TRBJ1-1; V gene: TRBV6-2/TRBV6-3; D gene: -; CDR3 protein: ASSALLRSTEAF
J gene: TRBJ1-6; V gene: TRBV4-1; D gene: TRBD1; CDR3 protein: ASSLADRLGNSPLH
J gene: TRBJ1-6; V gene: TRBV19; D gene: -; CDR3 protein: ASSILGLRGDSPLH
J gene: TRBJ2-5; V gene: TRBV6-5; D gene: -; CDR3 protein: ASRRQGPETQY
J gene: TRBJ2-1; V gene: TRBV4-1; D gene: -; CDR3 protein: ASSQFGPRDNEQF
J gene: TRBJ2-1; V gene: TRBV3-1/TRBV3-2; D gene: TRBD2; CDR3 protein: ASSQIGGGNEQF
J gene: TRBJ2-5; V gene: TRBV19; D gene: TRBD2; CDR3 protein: ASSQPGLAGAGQETQY
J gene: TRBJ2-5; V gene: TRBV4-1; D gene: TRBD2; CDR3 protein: ASSRGAGGEETQY